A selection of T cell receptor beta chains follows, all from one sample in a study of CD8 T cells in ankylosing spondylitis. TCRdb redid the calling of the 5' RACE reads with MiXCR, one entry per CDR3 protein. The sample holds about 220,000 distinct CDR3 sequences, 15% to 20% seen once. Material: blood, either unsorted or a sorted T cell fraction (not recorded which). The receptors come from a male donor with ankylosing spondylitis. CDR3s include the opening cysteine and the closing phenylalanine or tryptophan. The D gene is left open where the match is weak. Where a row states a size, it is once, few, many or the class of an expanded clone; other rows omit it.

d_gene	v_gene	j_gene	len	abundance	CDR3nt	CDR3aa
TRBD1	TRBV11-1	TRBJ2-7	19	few	TGTGCCAGCAGCTCGGGACAGGGGGGATCCCACCCCCGCCCCTACGAGCAGTACTTC	CASSSGQGGSHPRPYEQYF
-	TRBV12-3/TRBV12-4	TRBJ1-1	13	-	TGTGCCAGTGATCGGGAGGGGAACACTGAAGCTTTCTTT	CASDREGNTEAFF
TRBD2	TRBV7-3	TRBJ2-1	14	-	TGTGCCAGCAGCTCCCTAGCGGGATACAATGAGCAGTTCTTC	CASSSLAGYNEQFF
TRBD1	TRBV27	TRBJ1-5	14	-	TGTGCCAGCAGTTCGGCAGGGGGCGTGCAGCCCCAGCATTTT	CASSSAGGVQPQHF
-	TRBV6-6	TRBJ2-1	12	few	TGTGCCAGCAGCCTAGACGGGGATGAGCAGTTCTTC	CASSLDGDEQFF
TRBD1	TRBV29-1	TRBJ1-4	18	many	TGCAGCGTTGAAGAAGGAGACAGGGGAACTCCAACTAATGAAAAACTGTTTTTT	CSVEEGDRGTPTNEKLFF
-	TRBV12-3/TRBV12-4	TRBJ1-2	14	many	TGTGCCAGCAGACCGACAGAGTCAAACTATGGCTACACCTTC	CASRPTESNYGYTF
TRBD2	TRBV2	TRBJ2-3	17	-	TGTGCCAGCAGTGAACCCACTGTTAGCGGGAGCGCAGATACGCAGTATTTT	CASSEPTVSGSADTQYF
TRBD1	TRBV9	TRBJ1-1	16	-	TGTGCCAGCAGCCCGGGACAGGGGTATACGGGGACTGAAGCTTTCTTT	CASSPGQGYTGTEAFF
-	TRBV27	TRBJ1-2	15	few	TGTGCCAGCCAGTCCCCCGAGGACCCGGGTGGTGGCTACACCTTC	CASQSPEDPGGGYTF
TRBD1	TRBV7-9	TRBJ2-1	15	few	TGTGCCAGCAGCTTTCGGACAGGATCACCCAATGAGCAGTTCTTC	CASSFRTGSPNEQFF
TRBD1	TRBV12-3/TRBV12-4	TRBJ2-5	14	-	TGTGCCAGCAGGGGGGACAGGGGGCAAGAGACCCAGTACTTC	CASRGDRGQETQYF
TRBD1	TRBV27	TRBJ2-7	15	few	TGTGCCAGCAGCTTGACAGGGGTCTCCGTCTACGAGCAGTACTTC	CASSLTGVSVYEQYF
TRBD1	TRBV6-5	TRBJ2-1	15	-	TGTGCCAGCAGTTACATAGGGGGCGCGTACAATGAGCAGTTCTTC	CASSYIGGAYNEQFF
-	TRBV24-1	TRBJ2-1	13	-	TGTGCCACCAGTGATTTAAGGGGTGGTGAGCAGTTCTTC	CATSDLRGGEQFF
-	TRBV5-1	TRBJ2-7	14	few	TGCGCCAGCAGCTTGGATTGGGGCCAATACGAGCAGTACTTC	CASSLDWGQYEQYF
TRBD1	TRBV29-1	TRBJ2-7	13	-	TGCAGCGTTGAAACCGGACAGGGGTACGAGCAGTACTTC	CSVETGQGYEQYF
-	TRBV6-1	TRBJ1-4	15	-	TGTGCCAGCAGCCCCGGCGTCGGCACTAATGAAAAACTGTTTTTT	CASSPGVGTNEKLFF
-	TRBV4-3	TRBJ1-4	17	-	TGCGCCAGCAGCCAAGAAGGTACAGCCGCAACTAATGAAAAACTGTTTTTT	CASSQEGTAATNEKLFF
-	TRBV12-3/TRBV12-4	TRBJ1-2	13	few	TGTGCCAGCAGTCCCGACACCCACTATGGCTACACCTTC	CASSPDTHYGYTF
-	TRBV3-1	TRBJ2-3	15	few	TGTGCCAGCAGCCAAGAACCCAGAAGCACAGATACGCAGTATTTT	CASSQEPRSTDTQYF
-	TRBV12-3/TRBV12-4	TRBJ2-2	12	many	TGTGCCAGCAGTTTCGGCACCGGGGAGCTGTTTTTT	CASSFGTGELFF
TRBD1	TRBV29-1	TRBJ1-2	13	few	TGCAGCGTTGAAGATGACAGGGTGGATGGCTACACCTTC	CSVEDDRVDGYTF
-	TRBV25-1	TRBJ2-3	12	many	TGTGCCAGCAGTTTTGGCACAGATACGCAGTATTTT	CASSFGTDTQYF
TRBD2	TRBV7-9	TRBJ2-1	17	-	TGTGCCAGCAGCACCACTAGCGGGGGGCCCTCCTACAATGAGCAGTTCTTC	CASSTTSGGPSYNEQFF
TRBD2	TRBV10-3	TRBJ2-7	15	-	TGTGCCATCAGTGACCCTGTGGGAGGGGACTACGAGCAGTACTTC	CAISDPVGGDYEQYF
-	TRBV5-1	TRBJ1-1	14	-	TGCGCCAGCAGCCCCGGACTGTCGAACACTGAAGCTTTCTTT	CASSPGLSNTEAFF
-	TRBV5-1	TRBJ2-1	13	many	TGCGCCAGCAGCACCGACTGGTACAATGAGCAGTTCTTC	CASSTDWYNEQFF
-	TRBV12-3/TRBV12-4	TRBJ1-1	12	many	TGTGCCAGCAGCTTAGGGAACACTGAAGCTTTCTTT	CASSLGNTEAFF